This TCR beta chain was documented in a study of cytomegalovirus exposure and HLA in healthy donors. Looking at the study overall: A previous analysis identified 117 million unique TCR beta sequences derived from about 180 million T cells. Study-wide results and limits: Presence/absence results assume similar sequencing depth per donor, which may not hold. It is likely that the observed cluster of highly shared sequence variants was a sequencing artifact.

Per germline, CDR1 SGDLS and CDR2 YYNGEE. Trimming took 4 bases from V and 3 from J, leaving 14 bases between them. This CDR3 is built from 15 residues. As for this clone: Its antigen is currently unknown.

Both 60 Vbeta primers and 13 Jbeta primers went into the PCR. Clones were sequenced by immunoSEQ multiplex PCR, and TCRdb holds only the in-frame ones, with some missing. Among more than 65,000 clones listed, roughly 79% were seen once. This sequence originates from a man between 18 and 29 years old in good health and CMV-seropositive. The chain combines TRBV9 with TRBJ1-5; D not resolved. Specimen: PBMCs. The CDR3 here is CASSRWSGYNQPQHF. CDR3 sequence (DNA): TGTGCCAGCAGCCGATGGTCGGGATACAATCAGCCCCAGCATTTT.